Sequencing of this T cell receptor (beta chain) was carried out in a study of blood T cell repertoires in COVID-19. Germline V gene data show CDR1 as SGHNT and CDR2 as YENEEA. This CDR3 is built from 13 residues. Trimming removed 4 bases from V and 5 bases from J, with 11 bases in between. Source study methods: Amplification of reference gene primers provided the estimated nucleated cell counts. The table came from immunoSEQ multiplex PCR; TCRdb's copy has only in-frame clones and leaves some out. D and trimming come from the DNA, and the V and J calls and clone size come from that table. The sample holds under 200,000 clones; 80% to 90% are singletons and the top ten take 7.7%.

This chain uses TRBV11-3 with TRBJ2-5; tentative D call: TRBD1 (6 bases). The specimen was peripheral blood. This TCR was sampled from a man in his forties or fifties who had recovered from COVID-19. CDR3: CASSSQGLETQYF. The CDR3 DNA follows: TGTGCCAGCAGCTCGCAGGGGTTGGAGACCCAGTACTTC.